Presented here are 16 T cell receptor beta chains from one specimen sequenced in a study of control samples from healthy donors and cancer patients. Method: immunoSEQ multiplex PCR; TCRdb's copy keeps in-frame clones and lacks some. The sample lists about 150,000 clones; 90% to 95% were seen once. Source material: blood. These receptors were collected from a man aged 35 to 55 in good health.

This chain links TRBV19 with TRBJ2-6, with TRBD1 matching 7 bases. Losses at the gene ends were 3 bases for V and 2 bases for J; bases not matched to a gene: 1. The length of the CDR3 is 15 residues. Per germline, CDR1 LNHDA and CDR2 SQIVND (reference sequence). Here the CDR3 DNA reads TGTGCCAGTAGTATTGGGACAGCTGGGGCCAACGTCCTGACTTTC. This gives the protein CASSIGTAGANVLTF.

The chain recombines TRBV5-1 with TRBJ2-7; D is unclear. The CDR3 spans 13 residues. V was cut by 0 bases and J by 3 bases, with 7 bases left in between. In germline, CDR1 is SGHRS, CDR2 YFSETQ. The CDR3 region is CASSLDWGYEQYF. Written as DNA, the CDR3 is TGCGCCAGCAGCTTGGACTGGGGCTACGAGCAGTACTTC.

CDR3 protein: CAWSLGAGKIAEKLFF. The CDR3 DNA reads as TGTGCCTGGAGTCTGGGGGCCGGGAAGATAGCCGAAAAACTGTTTTTT. The chain joins TRBV30 to TRBJ1-4; D might be TRBD1 (6 bases). With 2 bases removed from V and 8 bases from J, the gap between germline ends came to 21 bases. The CDR3 is 16 amino acids. The V gene's germline CDR1 is GTSNPN and CDR2 SVGIG (reference sequence).

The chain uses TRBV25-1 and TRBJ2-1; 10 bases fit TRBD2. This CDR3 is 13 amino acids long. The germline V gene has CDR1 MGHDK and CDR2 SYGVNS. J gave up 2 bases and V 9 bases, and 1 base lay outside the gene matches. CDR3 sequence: CASSGGPYNEQFF. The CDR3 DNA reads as TGTGCCAGTAGCGGGGGGCCCTACAATGAGCAGTTCTTC.

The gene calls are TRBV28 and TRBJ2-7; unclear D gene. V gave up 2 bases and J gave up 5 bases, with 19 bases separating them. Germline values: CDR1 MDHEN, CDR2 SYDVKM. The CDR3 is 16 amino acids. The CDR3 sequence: CASSLRGSRASHEQYF. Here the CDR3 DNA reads TGTGCCAGCAGTTTACGTGGCAGCCGAGCATCCCACGAGCAGTACTTC.

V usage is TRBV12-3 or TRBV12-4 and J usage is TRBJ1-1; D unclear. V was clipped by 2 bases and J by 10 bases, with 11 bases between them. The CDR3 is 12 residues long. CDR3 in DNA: TGTGCCAGCAGTTTAATAGGCTACGGAGCTTTCTTT. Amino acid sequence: CASSLIGYGAFF.

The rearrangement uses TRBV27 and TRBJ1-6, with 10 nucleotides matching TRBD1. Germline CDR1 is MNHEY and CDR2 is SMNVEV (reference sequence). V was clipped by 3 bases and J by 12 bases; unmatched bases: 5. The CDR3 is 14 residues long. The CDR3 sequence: CASSFGQGERPLHF. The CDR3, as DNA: TGTGCCAGCAGTTTCGGACAGGGGGAGAGACCCCTCCACTTT.

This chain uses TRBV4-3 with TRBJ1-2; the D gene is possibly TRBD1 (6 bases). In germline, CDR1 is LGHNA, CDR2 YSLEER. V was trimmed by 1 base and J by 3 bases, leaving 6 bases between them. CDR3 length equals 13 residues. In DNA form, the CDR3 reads TGCGCCAGCAGCCAAGCAGGGGACTATGGCTACACCTTC. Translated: CASSQAGDYGYTF.

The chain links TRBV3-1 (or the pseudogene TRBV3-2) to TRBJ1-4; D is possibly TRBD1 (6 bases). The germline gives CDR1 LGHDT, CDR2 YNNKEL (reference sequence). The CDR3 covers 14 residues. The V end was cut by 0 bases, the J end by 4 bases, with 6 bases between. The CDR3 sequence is CASSQEDSNEKLFF. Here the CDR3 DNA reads TGTGCCAGCAGCCAAGAGGACAGTAATGAAAAACTGTTTTTT.

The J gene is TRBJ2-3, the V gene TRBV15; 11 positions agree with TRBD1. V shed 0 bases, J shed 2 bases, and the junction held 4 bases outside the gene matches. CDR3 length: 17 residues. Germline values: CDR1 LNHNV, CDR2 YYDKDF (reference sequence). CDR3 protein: CATSRDGTGGDTDTQYF. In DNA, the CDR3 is TGTGCCACCAGCAGAGATGGGACAGGGGGAGACACAGATACGCAGTATTTT.

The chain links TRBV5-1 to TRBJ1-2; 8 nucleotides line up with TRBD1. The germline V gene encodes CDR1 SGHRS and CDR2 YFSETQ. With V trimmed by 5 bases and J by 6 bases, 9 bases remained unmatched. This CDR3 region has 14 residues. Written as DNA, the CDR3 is TGCGCCAGCAGATTCGATCCAGGGGGCGATGGCTACACCTTC. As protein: CASRFDPGGDGYTF. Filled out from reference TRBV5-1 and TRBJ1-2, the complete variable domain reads KAGVTQTPRYLIKTRGQQVTLSCSPISGHRSVSWYQQTPGQGLQFLFEYFSETQRNKGNFPGRFSGRQFSNSRSEMNVSTLELGDSALYLCASRFDPGGDGYTFGSGTRLTVV.

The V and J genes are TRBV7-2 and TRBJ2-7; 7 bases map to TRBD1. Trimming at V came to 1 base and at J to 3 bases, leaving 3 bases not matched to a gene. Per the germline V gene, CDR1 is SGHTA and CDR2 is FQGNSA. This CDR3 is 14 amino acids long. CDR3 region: CASSLVWDSYEQYF. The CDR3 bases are TGTGCCAGCAGCTTAGTCTGGGACAGCTACGAGCAGTACTTC. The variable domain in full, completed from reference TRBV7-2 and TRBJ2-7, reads GAGVSQSPSNKVTEKGKDVELRCDPISGHTALYWYRQSLGQGLEFLIYFQGNSAPDKSGLPSDRFSAERTGGSVSTLTIQRTQQEDSAVYLCASSLVWDSYEQYFGPGTRLTVT.

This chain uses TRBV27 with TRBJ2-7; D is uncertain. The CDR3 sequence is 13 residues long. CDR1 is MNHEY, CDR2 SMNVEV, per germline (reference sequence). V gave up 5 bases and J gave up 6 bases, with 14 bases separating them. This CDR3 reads CASSLTPLSEQYF. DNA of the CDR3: TGTGCCAGCAGTCTCACCCCCCTCTCCGAGCAGTACTTC.

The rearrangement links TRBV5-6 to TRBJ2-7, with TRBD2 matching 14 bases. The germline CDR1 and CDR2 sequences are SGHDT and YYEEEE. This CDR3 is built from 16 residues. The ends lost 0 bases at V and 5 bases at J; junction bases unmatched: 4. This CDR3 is CASSLGLAGGHHEQYF. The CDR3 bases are TGTGCCAGCAGCTTGGGACTAGCGGGGGGGCACCACGAGCAGTACTTC. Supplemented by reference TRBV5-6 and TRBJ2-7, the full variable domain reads DAGVTQSPTHLIKTRGQQVTLRCSPKSGHDTVSWYQQALGQGPQFIFQYYEEEERQRGNFPDRFSGHQFPNYSSELNVNALLLGDSALYLCASSLGLAGGHHEQYFGPGTRLTVT.

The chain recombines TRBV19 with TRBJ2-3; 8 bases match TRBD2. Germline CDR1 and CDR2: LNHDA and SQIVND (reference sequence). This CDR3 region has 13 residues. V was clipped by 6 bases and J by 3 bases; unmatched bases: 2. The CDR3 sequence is CASRAGGTDTQYF. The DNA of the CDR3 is TGTGCCAGTAGGGCGGGGGGAACAGATACGCAGTATTTT.

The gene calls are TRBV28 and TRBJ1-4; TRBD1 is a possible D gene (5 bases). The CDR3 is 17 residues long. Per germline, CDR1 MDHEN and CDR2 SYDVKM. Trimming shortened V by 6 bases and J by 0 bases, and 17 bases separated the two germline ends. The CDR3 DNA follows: TGTGCCAGCAGCCCCCCGGGGGGGGATACAACTAATGAAAAACTGTTTTTT. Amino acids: CASSPPGGDTTNEKLFF. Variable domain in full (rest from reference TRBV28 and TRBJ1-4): DVKVTQSSRYLVKRTGEKVFLECVQDMDHENMFWYRQDPGLGLRLIYFSYDVKMKEKGDIPEGYSVSREKKERFSLILESASTNQTSMYLCASSPPGGDTTNEKLFFGSGTQLSVL.